The TCR beta chain described here comes from a study of cytomegalovirus exposure and HLA in healthy donors. Researchers ran the PCR with 60 Vbeta and 13 Jbeta primers. Sequencing was performed with immunoSEQ multiplex PCR; in TCRdb, only in-frame clones are kept and a portion is missing. The sample shows about 84,000 clones, 70% to 90% of them seen only once. The CDR3 spans 15 residues. Between the trimmed V and J ends, which lost 6 bases and 2 bases, there was a span of 17 bases. Per the germline V gene, CDR1 is SQVTM and CDR2 is ANQGSEA. Sequencing was performed on PBMCs. This TCR was sampled from a man aged 18 to 35 in good health and CMV-seronegative. The chain has TRBV29-1 and TRBJ2-1; D is perhaps TRBD2 (5 bases). The CDR3 is CSVRALAFPYNEQFF. The CDR3 DNA sequence: TGCAGCGTCCGCGCCTTAGCGTTCCCCTACAATGAGCAGTTCTTC.